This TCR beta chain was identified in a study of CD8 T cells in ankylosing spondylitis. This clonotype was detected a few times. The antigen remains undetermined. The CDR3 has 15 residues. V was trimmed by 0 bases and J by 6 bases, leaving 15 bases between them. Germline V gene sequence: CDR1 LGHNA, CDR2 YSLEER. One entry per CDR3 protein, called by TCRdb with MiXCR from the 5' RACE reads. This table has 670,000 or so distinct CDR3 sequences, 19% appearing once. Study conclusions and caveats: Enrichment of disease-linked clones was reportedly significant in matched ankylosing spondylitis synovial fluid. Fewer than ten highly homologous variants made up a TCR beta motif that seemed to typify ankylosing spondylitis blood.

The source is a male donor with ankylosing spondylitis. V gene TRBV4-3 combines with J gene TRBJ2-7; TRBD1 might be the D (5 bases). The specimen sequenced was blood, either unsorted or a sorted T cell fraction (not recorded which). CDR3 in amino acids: CASSQDRAVQGEQYF. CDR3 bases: TGCGCCAGCAGCCAAGATAGGGCGGTGCAGGGCGAGCAGTACTTC.